This TCR beta chain was obtained from a study of blood T cell repertoires in COVID-19. At the level of the study: The cDNA or gDNA used as material had been derived from T cells, B-cell-depleted T cells, or PBMCs.

Under the authors' procedure: Reference gene primer amplification yielded estimated nucleated cell counts. Some clones are missing from TCRdb's copy, which holds only in-frame ones; the method was immunoSEQ multiplex PCR. The V and J calls and clone size were taken over from that table, and D and trimming were inferred from the DNA. The sample lists 270,000 or so clones, 80% to 90% occurring once. Germline CDR1 SGHDT, CDR2 YYEEEE. V was pared by 0 bases and J by 4 bases, with 13 bases between. The CDR3 has 15 residues. This TCR came from a woman in her twenties or thirties with active or convalescent COVID-19. The sequenced sample consisted of peripheral blood. The V and J genes are TRBV5-6 and TRBJ2-5; TRBD1 is a possible D gene (8 bases). CDR3 bases: TGTGCCAGCAGCTTGGCACAGGGGGGGCCAGAGACCCAGTACTTC. This gives the protein CASSLAQGGPETQYF.